The following is a TCR beta chain sequence with its context. Its antigen is currently unknown. This CDR3 comprises 16 residues. Germline CDR1 reads DFQATT; CDR2 reads SNEGSKA (reference sequence). V trimming: 0 bases; J trimming: 2 bases; junction bases outside the gene matches: 7. This entry belongs to a study of T cells in Graves' hyperthyroidism and ophthalmopathy. Notes on the study in general: Most thyroid clonotypes expanded above 0.001 were also detected in blood.

The CDR3 regions of TCR beta were amplified from RNA transcripts. The TCR CDR3 first-round RT-PCR relied on the HTBI primer set. MiXCR, run by TCRdb on the multiplex PCR reads, gives a single entry per CDR3 protein. The sample carries about 460,000 distinct CDR3 sequences, less than 25% recorded once. The sequence was collected from a woman between 70 and 85 years old with Graves' ophthalmopathy. The sequenced material came from blood. The chain is built from TRBV20-1 and TRBJ2-7; 10 bases match TRBD1. CDR3 DNA sequence: TGCAGTGCTAGAGATCCGGACAGGGGGTCCGCCTACGAGCAGTACTTC. Protein: CSARDPDRGSAYEQYF.